This TCR beta chain was captured by sequencing in a study of T cell responses to AZD1222 COVID-19 vaccine. As regards this clone: Its target is unknown.

Only in-frame clones appear in the TCRdb table, and some are missing; sequencing was by immunoSEQ multiplex PCR. In the table there are 120,000 to 150,000 clones, approximately 90% of which are singletons. The CDR3 runs to 14 residues. V lost 5 bases, J lost 0 bases, and 10 bases lay in between. Germline CDR1 LGHDT, CDR2 YNNKEL (reference sequence). Study-level points and caveats: Per reports, nearly half of all spike-specific TCRs target regions that are unmutated in variants.

The receptor was derived from an adult who received the AZD1222 COVID-19 vaccine. The sequencing here drew on peripheral blood, taken 28 days after the second AZD1222 dose. This rearrangement joins TRBV3-1 (or the pseudogene TRBV3-2) to TRBJ1-1, with a tentative D call TRBD1 (6 bases). CDR3 residues: CASSSTGMNTEAFF. CDR3 DNA: TGTGCCAGCAGCTCAACAGGGATGAACACTGAAGCTTTCTTT.